The sequence of this T cell receptor (beta chain) was determined in a study of T cells after yellow fever vaccination. Across the whole study: Those fractions that held only low numbers of cells were prepared using the SMART-Seq v4 Ultra Low Input RNA kit. Study-wide results and caveats: Re-detected after boosting: most primary clones, 96% of CD4 and 80% to 90% of CD8. Researchers noted that a small share of clonotypes showed up in both CD4 and CD8 compartments. Contamination of FACS-sorted repertoires by abundant clonotypes from the bulk population could occur.

This CDR3 has 14 amino acids. Trimming removed 3 bases from V and 9 bases from J, with 15 bases in between. CDR1 SEHNR and CDR2 FQNEAQ come from the germline V gene (reference sequence). From the 5' RACE reads, TCRdb called clonotypes with MiXCR, one entry per CDR3 protein. This sample carries 250,000 or so distinct CDR3 sequences, roughly 6.8% of them seen once, and the ten largest clones take roughly 1%. The sample holds a few counts of this clonotype. The target antigen is unknown. The sequenced sample was CD4+ T cells sorted from PBMCs, obtained on the day of the yellow fever booster vaccination. This receptor was obtained from a man aged 25-45 years who received the YFV17D yellow fever vaccine. The chain is built from TRBV7-9 and TRBJ2-1; D is unclear. The CDR3 DNA sequence: TGTGCCAGCAGCTTGGGTCCCCAATTGGGTGAGCAGTTCTTC. The encoded protein is CASSLGPQLGEQFF.